This T cell receptor (beta chain) was sequenced during a study of cytomegalovirus exposure and HLA in healthy donors. About the study: The study placed 70% to 90% of its 350 to 450 genotyped donors in the Caucasian-associated ancestry cluster.

About this clone itself: Its cognate antigen is unknown.

Findings of the study overall: The later analysis indicated that the majority of CMV-associated TCR beta chains appeared HLA-restricted. The authors listed approximately 160 TCR beta chains as cytomegalovirus-associated. Productive status was seen about 90% or about 30% of the time for most TCR beta V segments in an earlier analysis.

A multiplex PCR was run with 60 Vbeta primers and 13 Jbeta primers. Profiled with immunoSEQ multiplex PCR; TCRdb holds only in-frame clones, not every one. This listing includes 34,000 or so clones. Germline CDR1 is SEHNR and CDR2 is FQNEAQ (reference sequence). V trimming: 1 base; J trimming: 7 bases; junction bases outside the gene matches: 11. This CDR3 has 16 amino acids. This clonotype originated in a woman aged 40 to 55 in good health and CMV-seropositive. V usage is TRBV7-9 and J usage is TRBJ2-5, with 8 bases aligning to TRBD2. The sequenced material came from PBMCs. CDR3 region: CASSLEVGTSGLTQYF. The CDR3 DNA reads TGTGCCAGCAGCTTAGAAGTGGGGACTAGTGGGTTGACCCAGTACTTC.